This T cell receptor (beta chain) was sequenced in a study of blood T cell repertoires in COVID-19. Across the study: The study drew acute and convalescent COVID-19 samples from the United States, Italy and Spain. T cells, B-cell-depleted T cells, or PBMCs provided the cDNA or gDNA that served as material.

V lost 3 bases to trimming and J lost 8 bases, with 19 bases between them. This CDR3 region has 15 residues. Germline CDR1 LNHDA, CDR2 SQIVND (reference sequence). Study processing details: By means of reference gene primer amplification, nucleated cell counts were estimated. Libraries were prepared by immunoSEQ multiplex PCR; TCRdb keeps only in-frame clonotypes and omits some of them. V and J calls plus clone size are reproduced from that table; the DNA served to infer D and trimming. The data contain some 150,000 clones, around 91% of them singletons. The receptor's source is a woman aged 40 to 50 with acute or convalescent COVID-19. V usage is TRBV19 and J usage is TRBJ1-2; D gene ambiguous. Input material: peripheral blood. Written as DNA, the CDR3 is TGTGCCAGTAGTATCTCCCCGTCCGGAGGGTTGGGCTACACCTTC. Protein: CASSISPSGGLGYTF.